This T cell receptor beta chain was sequenced for a study of response to subunit inactivated influenza vaccine. TCRdb recomputed calls from the RT-PCR reads with MiXCR, one row per CDR3 protein. This table has under 200,000 distinct CDR3 sequences, around 9.9% appearing once. The V gene's germline CDR1 is MDHEN and CDR2 SYDVKM. This CDR3 is built from 13 residues. V gave up 5 bases and J gave up 11 bases, with 17 bases separating them. The chain joins TRBV28 to TRBJ2-3; possibly TRBD2 for D (5 bases). The origin of this receptor is a man aged 50-60 years who received an inactivated influenza vaccine. This specimen was non-naive T cells sorted from PBMCs, taken about 40 days after vaccination. The CDR3 region is CASSGLSEGRQYF. CDR3 DNA: TGTGCCAGCAGTGGCCTTTCCGAGGGTAGGCAGTATTTT.